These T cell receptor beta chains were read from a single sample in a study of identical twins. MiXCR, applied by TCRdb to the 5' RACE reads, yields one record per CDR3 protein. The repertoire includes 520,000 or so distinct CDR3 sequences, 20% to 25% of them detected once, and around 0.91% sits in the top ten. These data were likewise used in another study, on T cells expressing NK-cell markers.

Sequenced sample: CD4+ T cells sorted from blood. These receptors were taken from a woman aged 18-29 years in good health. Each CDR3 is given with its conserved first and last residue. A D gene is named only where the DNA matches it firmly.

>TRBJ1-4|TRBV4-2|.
CASSQGQFNEKLFF
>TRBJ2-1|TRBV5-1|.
CASSLGPGTGTQNEQFF
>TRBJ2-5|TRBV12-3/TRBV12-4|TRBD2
CASRSGIGGETQYF
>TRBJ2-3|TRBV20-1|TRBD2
CSGIAGGLADTQYF
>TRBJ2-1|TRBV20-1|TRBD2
CSATKTSGRAGGEQFF
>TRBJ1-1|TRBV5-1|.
CASSTGARTEAFF
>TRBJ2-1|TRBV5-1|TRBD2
CASWGLAGGPSYNEQFF
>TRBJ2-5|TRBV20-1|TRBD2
CSAARGRMGETQYF
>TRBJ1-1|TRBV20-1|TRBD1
CSVQGGPNTEAFF
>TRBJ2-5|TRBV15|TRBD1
CATSRVRGGGKTQYF
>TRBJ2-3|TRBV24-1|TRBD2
CATSDRTSGAGDTQYF
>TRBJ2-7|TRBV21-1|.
CASSKIVQGCEQYF
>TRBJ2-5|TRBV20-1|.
CSAGRLKQETQYF
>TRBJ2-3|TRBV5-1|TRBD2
CASSTTGTSGYTDTQYF
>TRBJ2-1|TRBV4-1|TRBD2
CASSQGSGGRRAYNEQFF
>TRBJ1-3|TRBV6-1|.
CASWGFSGNTIYF
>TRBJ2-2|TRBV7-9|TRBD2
CASSAGLATGELFF
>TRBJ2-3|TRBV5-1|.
CASSLEDLGRRTDTQYF
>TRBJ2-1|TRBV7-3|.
CASARGGPTNEQFF
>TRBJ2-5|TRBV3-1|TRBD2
CASSPSGVKETQYF
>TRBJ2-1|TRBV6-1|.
CASSLTTGSSGEQFF
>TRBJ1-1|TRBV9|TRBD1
CASSPRNRGGTEAFF
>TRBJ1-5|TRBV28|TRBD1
CASIQQGNQPQHF
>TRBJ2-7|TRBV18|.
CASSPPLPQVNSYEQYF
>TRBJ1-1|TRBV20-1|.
CSARSGGANTEAFF
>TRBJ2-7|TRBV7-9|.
CASLGGRYEQYF
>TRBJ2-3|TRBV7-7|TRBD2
CASSRYRTSGDGGDTQYF
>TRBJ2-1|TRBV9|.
CASSVSTYNEQFF
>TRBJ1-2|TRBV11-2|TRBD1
CASSSTGTGTYGYTF
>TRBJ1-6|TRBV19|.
CASSISWAPDSPLHF
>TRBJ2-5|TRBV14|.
CASSHLGAKGETQYF
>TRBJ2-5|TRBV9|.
CASSPAGAQETQYF
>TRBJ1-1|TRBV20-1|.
CSAGRQSNTEAFF
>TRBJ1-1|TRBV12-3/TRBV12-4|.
CASSLGTAKAFF
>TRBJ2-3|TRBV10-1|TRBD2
CASTAGTSGSGSTDTQYF
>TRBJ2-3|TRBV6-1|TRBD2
CASSRGPSGGVTDTQYF
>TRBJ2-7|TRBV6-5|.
CASSYSRDSHSYEQYF
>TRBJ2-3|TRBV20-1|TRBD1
CSAGGQVLTDTQYF
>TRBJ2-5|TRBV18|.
CASSPLRETQYF
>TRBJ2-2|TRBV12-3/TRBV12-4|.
CASSFGPPGELFF
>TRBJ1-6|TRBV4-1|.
CASSQTTGGGNSPLHF
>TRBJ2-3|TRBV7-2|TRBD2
CASSRRTSGRGTDTQYF
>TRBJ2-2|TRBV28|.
CASSLSGAGELFF
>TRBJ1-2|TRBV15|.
CATSRDTRNYGYTF
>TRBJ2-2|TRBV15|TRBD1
CATSRGDRGRTGELFF
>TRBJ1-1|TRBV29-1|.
CSVAPEGGPFF
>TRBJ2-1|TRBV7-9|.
CASSLDKTQFF
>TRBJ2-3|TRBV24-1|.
CATSDRTASTDTQYF
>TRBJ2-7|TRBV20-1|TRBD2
CSALGRAYEQYF
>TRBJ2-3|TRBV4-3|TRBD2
CASSQDRLPLAGPATQYF
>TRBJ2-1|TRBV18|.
CASSREVFSYNEQFF
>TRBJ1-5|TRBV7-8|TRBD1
CASSLIEGASQPQHF
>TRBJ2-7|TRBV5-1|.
CASCRDETYEQYF